This T cell receptor beta chain was captured by sequencing in a study of T cells in localized non-small cell lung cancer. Study observations and caveats: T cell clonality was highest in uninvolved adjacent lung, above tumor. Heterogeneity cannot be ruled out, as sequencing used one tumor region only. A median of about 54 of the top 100 tumor clones appeared in adjacent lung, which was paired and uninvolved.

Only in-frame clones appear in the TCRdb table, and some are missing; sequencing was by immunoSEQ multiplex PCR. This table holds over 20,000 clones, less than 90% found once. A word on this clone: Its antigen remains unknown.

Here the sequenced sample was peripheral blood, taken before any cancer treatment. The sequence came from a male donor at least 60 years old with stage I squamous cell lung carcinoma.

This chain's CDR3 is CASRGRDRNYGYTF. The CDR3 DNA reads TGTGCCAGCAGAGGCCGGGACAGGAACTATGGCTACACCTTC. The chain employs TRBV6-5 and TRBJ1-2; 8 bases line up with TRBD1. V lost 6 bases to trimming and J lost 2 bases; unmatched junction nucleotides: 5. The CDR3 totals 14 residues. In germline, CDR1 is MNHEY, CDR2 SVGAGI.